A single sample gave rise to the 19 T cell receptor beta chains below, sequenced in a study of graft-versus-host responses after intestinal transplantation. Profiling relied on immunoSEQ multiplex PCR, and the TCRdb table lists in-frame clones only, not all of them. The sample holds about 39,000 clones; around 92% are singletons and the top ten take around 7%. Material: PBMCs, obtained less than 280 days after transplant. All receptors come from a human patient who received an intestinal transplant, so some T cells may come from the graft donor.

V usage is TRBV6-5 and J usage is TRBJ1-1; possibly TRBD1 for D (6 bases). Germline CDR1 MNHEY, CDR2 SVGAGI. V lost 9 bases, J lost 1 base, and 12 bases lay in between. The length of the CDR3 is 13 residues. This CDR3 reads CASSRGANTEAFF. The CDR3 DNA is TGTGCCAGTAGCAGGGGCGCGAACACTGAAGCTTTCTTT.

J is TRBJ2-1 and V is TRBV25-1; tentative D call: TRBD2 (5 bases). Trimming shortened V by 4 bases and J by 9 bases, and 10 bases separated the two germline ends. The V gene's germline CDR1 is MGHDK and CDR2 SYGVNS. The CDR3 loop spans 12 amino acids. The CDR3 loop reads CASSVLVSEQFF. DNA of the CDR3: TGTGCCAGCAGTGTACTAGTGTCTGAGCAGTTCTTC.

The J gene is TRBJ2-5, the V gene TRBV18; D is possibly TRBD2 (5 bases). The CDR3 has 13 residues. Trimming took 3 bases from V and 5 from J, leaving 10 bases between them. Germline V gene sequence: CDR1 KGHSH, CDR2 LQKENI. CDR3: CASSPSRRETQYF. CDR3 nucleotide sequence: TGTGCCAGCTCACCTTCCAGGAGGGAGACCCAGTACTTC.

The chain carries TRBV5-1 and TRBJ2-7; 9 nucleotides align to TRBD1. This CDR3 is 15 amino acids long. The V and J ends lost 4 bases and 5 bases, in that order; junction bases with no gene match: 10. Per germline, CDR1 SGHRS and CDR2 YFSETQ. DNA of the CDR3: TGCGCCAGCAGCGTACCGGGACAGGGTACCGACGAGCAGTACTTC. It yields the protein CASSVPGQGTDEQYF. Combining the CDR3 with reference TRBV5-1 and TRBJ2-7 gives the whole variable domain KAGVTQTPRYLIKTRGQQVTLSCSPISGHRSVSWYQQTPGQGLQFLFEYFSETQRNKGNFPGRFSGRQFSNSRSEMNVSTLELGDSALYLCASSVPGQGTDEQYFGPGTRLTVT.

The chain links TRBV18 to TRBJ1-6, with unresolved D. The CDR3 spans 12 residues. Per the germline V gene, CDR1 is KGHSH and CDR2 is LQKENI. V lost 0 bases to trimming and J lost 6 bases, with 0 bases between them. CDR3 in amino acids: CASSPPNSPLHF. CDR3 in DNA: TGTGCCAGCTCACCACCTAATTCACCCCTCCACTTT.

The chain recombines TRBV9 with TRBJ2-7; no clear D. The V gene's germline CDR1 is SGDLS and CDR2 YYNGEE. This CDR3 contains 15 residues. Trimming left V 0 bases short and J 0 bases short, with 10 bases between. Written as DNA, the CDR3 is TGTGCCAGCAGCGTAGACGGGCAGAGCTCCTACGAGCAGTACTTC. As protein: CASSVDGQSSYEQYF.

The J gene is TRBJ2-7, the V gene TRBV19, with D tentatively TRBD1 (6 bases). Germline loops: CDR1 LNHDA, CDR2 SQIVND (reference sequence). CDR3 length: 17 residues. Between the trimmed V and J ends, which lost 2 bases and 4 bases, there was a span of 21 bases. The CDR3 loop reads CASSIIAAPGTPYEQYF. The CDR3 DNA follows: TGTGCCAGTAGTATAATAGCCGCTCCCGGGACACCATACGAGCAGTACTTC.

The chain carries TRBV6-9 and TRBJ2-7, with D perhaps given as TRBD1 or TRBD2 (5 bases each). Germline V gives CDR1 MNHGY, CDR2 SVAAGI. The CDR3 sequence is 15 residues long. The V end lost 3 bases, the J end lost 2 bases, and 14 bases lay between the germline ends. This chain's CDR3 is CASSYTGTAAYEQYF. Written as DNA, the CDR3 is TGTGCCAGCAGTTACACCGGGACGGCAGCCTACGAGCAGTACTTC.

In this sample, this clone turned up a few times. V gene TRBV4-1 combines with J gene TRBJ1-6; D is possibly TRBD1 (5 bases). V gave up 6 bases and J gave up 7 bases, with 25 bases separating them. Germline V lookup: CDR1 MGHRA, CDR2 YSYEKL. This CDR3 is 18 amino acids long. The CDR3 sequence: CASRPVGGVVLGNSPLHF. As DNA, the CDR3 is TGCGCCAGCAGGCCCGTCGGGGGGGTTGTTTTGGGAAATTCACCCCTCCACTTT.

The genes are TRBV13 and TRBJ2-1; 10 bases line up with TRBD2. The ends lost 5 bases at V and 1 base at J; junction bases unmatched: 5. Germline CDR1 is PRHDT and CDR2 is FYEKMQ (reference sequence). The CDR3 sequence is 16 residues long. The CDR3 protein is CASSPKLAGSYNEQFF. For the CDR3, the DNA is TGTGCCAGCAGCCCTAAACTAGCGGGGTCCTACAATGAGCAGTTCTTC.

The chain is built from TRBV10-1 and TRBJ1-2; D gene unclear. The CDR3 totals 13 residues. V lost 4 bases to trimming and J lost 2 bases, with 8 bases between them. Germline V gene lookup returns CDR1 WNHNN and CDR2 SYGVQD (reference sequence). The CDR3 bases are TGCGCCAGCAGTGGCTCGCTCAACTATGGCTACACCTTC. It is translated as CASSGSLNYGYTF.

This chain connects TRBV29-1 to TRBJ2-1; TRBD1 aligns across 9 bases. J lost 2 bases, V lost 6 bases, and 5 bases had no gene match. Germline CDR1 and CDR2: SQVTM and ANQGSEA. This CDR3 is 14 amino acids long. CDR3 in amino acids: CSVLDRGTYNEQFF. For the CDR3, the DNA is TGCAGCGTGTTAGACAGGGGGACCTACAATGAGCAGTTCTTC.

J is TRBJ1-2 and V is TRBV6-1, with D possibly matching TRBD1 (5 bases). CDR3 size: 14 residues. Germline V CDR1 and CDR2: MNHNS, SASEGT. Trimming removed 7 bases at V and 2 bases at J, with 14 bases between. The CDR3 sequence: CASTQEGPNYGYTF. The CDR3 DNA reads as TGTGCCAGCACCCAGGAGGGACCGAACTATGGCTACACCTTC.

This clone has a single count. The chain employs TRBV4-1 and TRBJ2-7; D possibly corresponds to TRBD2 (5 bases). CDR3 size: 14 residues. V lost 4 bases and J lost 2, with 12 bases in between. The germline V gene has CDR1 MGHRA and CDR2 YSYEKL. The CDR3 nucleotides are TGCGCCAGCAGCCCGAGGGTCTTAGCCTACGAGCAGTACTTC. It encodes CASSPRVLAYEQYF.

This clone occurred once. J is TRBJ2-2 and V is TRBV19; D might be TRBD2 (7 bases). The CDR3 is made up of 16 amino acids. The V gene's germline CDR1 is LNHDA and CDR2 SQIVND (reference sequence). Between the trimmed V and J ends, which lost 4 bases and 0 bases, there was a span of 12 bases. The CDR3: CASSTPGGANTGELFF. CDR3 nucleotide sequence: TGTGCCAGTAGTACCCCGGGGGGCGCGAACACCGGGGAGCTGTTTTTT.

The V gene is TRBV20-1, the J gene TRBJ2-1; D ambiguous. CDR3 length: 11 amino acids. Per the germline V gene, CDR1 is DFQATT and CDR2 is SNEGSKA (reference sequence). The ends were cut back, 2 bases at V and 9 bases at J, with 8 bases in the middle. Written as DNA, the CDR3 is TGCAGTGCTAGAAGGGCAAGTGAGCAGTTCTTC. It codes for CSARRASEQFF.

The chain carries TRBV7-8 and TRBJ1-1, with no clear D. CDR1 and CDR2 (germline): SGHVS, FQNEAQ. CDR3 length: 12 residues. V lost 5 bases to trimming and J lost 14 bases, with 18 bases between them. CDR3 amino acids: CASSPTVRVSFF. Written as DNA, the CDR3 is TGTGCCAGCAGCCCCACGGTCCGGGTATCGTTCTTT.

The rearrangement uses TRBV6-5 and TRBJ1-5; D is unresolved. The germline V gene has CDR1 MNHEY and CDR2 SVGAGI. V was shortened by 5 bases and J by 7 bases, with 12 bases between the two germline ends. The CDR3 sequence is 13 residues long. The CDR3 spells CASSHRRGQPQHF. The CDR3 DNA follows: TGTGCCAGCAGTCACCGTAGAGGGCAGCCCCAGCATTTT.

This sequence joins TRBV29-1 and TRBJ2-7; 7 nucleotides agree with TRBD1. CDR1 SQVTM and CDR2 ANQGSEA come from the germline V gene. The CDR3 loop spans 13 amino acids. V was clipped by 1 base and J by 3 bases; unmatched bases: 3. The CDR3 region is CSVEVDRDYEQYF. The CDR3 DNA sequence: TGCAGCGTTGAAGTTGACAGGGACTACGAGCAGTACTTC.